The clone carrying this T cell receptor beta chain was seen ten or more times. Under the authors' procedure: A typical sample had roughly 96,000 TCRs, with about 23,224 to 750,000 overall. A single record per CDR3 protein comes from TCRdb applying MiXCR to the RACE reads. For this entry, the V and J calls and clone size follow TCRdb and not the study's own pipeline. Among fewer than 100,000 distinct CDR3 sequences listed, 12% were seen once. This sample was taken from a study of human T cells and chemical hapten exposure. The time point is: patch test 1, 2 weeks after DPC sensitization. The sample's treatment: therapeutic diphenylcyclopropenone sensitization with weekly scalp DPC. The V end lost 1 base, the J end lost 2 bases, and 11 bases lay between the germline ends. Looked up from germline, CDR1 is MGHRA and CDR2 is YSYEKL. The CDR3 contains 15 residues.

The J gene is TRBJ2-5, the V gene TRBV4-1, with D possibly matching TRBD2 (6 bases). Sequencing was performed on whole blood, taken in connection with sensitization to the hapten diphenylcyclopropenone (DPC). The receptor was isolated from a woman aged 55-69 years with alopecia areata. Some clones in this sample may be carry-over from other donors' samples. CDR3 DNA sequence: TGCGCCAGCAGCCAAGCACGGGGGACGCAAGAGACCCAGTACTTC. It yields the protein CASSQARGTQETQYF.